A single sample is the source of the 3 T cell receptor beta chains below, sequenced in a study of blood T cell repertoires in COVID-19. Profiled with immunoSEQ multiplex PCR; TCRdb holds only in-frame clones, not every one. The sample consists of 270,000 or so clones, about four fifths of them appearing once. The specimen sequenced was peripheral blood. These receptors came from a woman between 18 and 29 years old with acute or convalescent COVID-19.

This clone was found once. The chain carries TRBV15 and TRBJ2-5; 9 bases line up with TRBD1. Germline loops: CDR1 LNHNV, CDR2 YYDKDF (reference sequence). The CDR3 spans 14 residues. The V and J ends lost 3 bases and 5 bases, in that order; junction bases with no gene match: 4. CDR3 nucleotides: TGTGCCACCAGCAGGGACAGGGGAGGGGAGACCCAGTACTTC. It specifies CATSRDRGGETQYF.

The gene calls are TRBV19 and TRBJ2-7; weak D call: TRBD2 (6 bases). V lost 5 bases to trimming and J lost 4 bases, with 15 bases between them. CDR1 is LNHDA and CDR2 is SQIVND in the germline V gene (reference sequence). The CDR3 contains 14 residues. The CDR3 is CASSSGSGRYEQYF. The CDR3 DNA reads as TGTGCCAGTAGTTCTGGGAGCGGGCGGTACGAGCAGTACTTC. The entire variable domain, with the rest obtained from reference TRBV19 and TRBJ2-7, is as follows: DGGITQSPKYLFRKEGQNVTLSCEQNLNHDAMYWYRQDPGQGLRLIYYSQIVNDFQKGDIAEGYSVSREKKESFPLTVTSAQKNPTAFYLCASSSGSGRYEQYFGPGTRLTVT.

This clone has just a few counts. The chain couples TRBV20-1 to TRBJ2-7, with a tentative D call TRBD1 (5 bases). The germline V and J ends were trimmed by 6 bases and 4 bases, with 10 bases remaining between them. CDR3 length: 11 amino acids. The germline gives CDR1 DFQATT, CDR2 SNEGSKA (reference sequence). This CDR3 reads CSAPDIYEQYF. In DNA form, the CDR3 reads TGCAGTGCCCCGGACATATACGAGCAGTACTTC.